This passage covers 4 T cell receptor beta chains from one sample sequenced in a study of Ad26.COV2.S vaccination and SARS-CoV-2 variants. Treatment denoted: some 19 received Ad26.COV2.S at low or high dose, single or two shots; about 5 received placebo; per-sample allocation not given. Sample collection was performed on day 63 after the first vaccine or placebo injection. Profiling relied on immunoSEQ multiplex PCR, and the TCRdb table lists in-frame clones only, not all of them. The sample records some 410,000 clones, 92% being singletons. Sequencing used peripheral blood, obtained in a trial of Ad26.COV2.S vaccine versus placebo. Source of these receptors: a person aged 18-65 years who received the Ad26.COV2.S COVID-19 vaccine or a placebo.

The genes are TRBV28 and TRBJ1-1, with D perhaps matching TRBD1 (5 bases). This CDR3 is 15 amino acids long. V was clipped by 3 bases and J by 4 bases, with 15 bases between them. Germline V CDR1 and CDR2: MDHEN, SYDVKM. For the CDR3, the DNA is TGTGCCAGCAGTTTCTTAGCGGTAGGGGCCACTGAAGCTTTCTTT. Translating it yields CASSFLAVGATEAFF.

V and J are TRBV6-5 and TRBJ1-2; the D is unclear. The CDR3 contains 15 residues. V was pared by 0 bases and J by 3 bases, with 11 bases between. Germline loops: CDR1 MNHEY, CDR2 SVGAGI. In DNA form, the CDR3 reads TGTGCCAGCAGTTACTCGATTGCCGGGGACTATGGCTACACCTTC. It encodes CASSYSIAGDYGYTF.

The V gene is TRBV5-4, the J gene TRBJ2-7; D not certain. This CDR3 spans 12 amino acids. CDR1 SGHNT and CDR2 YYREEE come from the germline V gene (reference sequence). V was cut by 1 base and J by 6 bases, with 8 bases left in between. The CDR3 here is CASSLIASEQYF. The CDR3 bases are TGTGCCAGCAGCTTGATAGCCTCCGAGCAGTACTTC.

This clone has a single count. This chain uses TRBV6-1 with TRBJ2-4; D is unclear. The CDR3 length is 18 residues. Germline V gene lookup returns CDR1 MNHNS and CDR2 SASEGT. The V gene lost 4 bases and the J gene lost 0 bases, with 19 bases spanning the gap. The CDR3 nucleotides are TGTGCCAGCAGTGGGGGTCCTTTGGCATTCCTAGCCAAAAACATTCAGTACTTC. Its translation: CASSGGPLAFLAKNIQYF.